This T cell receptor (beta chain) was sequenced in a study of Tregs in tolerant kidney transplant recipients. General study points: Validation in larger populations is needed because few patients were studied. Tolerant patients' donor-specific Tregs expanded beyond overall Tregs, suggesting antigen-driven growth. The most relevant donor-specific Treg TCRbeta repertoire apparently came from expansion with activated donor B cells.

Mixed chimerism was transient after nonmyeloablative marrow transplants from related graft donors. TCRdb's table, derived via immunoSEQ multiplex PCR, lists solely in-frame clones and lacks some. The sample has fewer than 55,000 clones; 89% are singletons. The CDR3 totals 11 residues. In germline, CDR1 is MDHEN, CDR2 SYDVKM. This clone was seen a single time. Its cognate antigen is unknown. The receptor was isolated from a human patient who received a combined kidney and bone marrow transplant. Some T cells may be provided by the graft donor. Sample: CD8+ T cells from blood (PBMCs), taken 12 months after the transplant. V is TRBV28 and J is TRBJ1-5; D is undetermined. The CDR3 region is CVTGSNQPQHF. In DNA form, the CDR3 reads TGTGTAACGGGGAGCAATCAGCCCCAGCATTTT.